The rows below give T cell receptor beta chains drawn from one sample of a study of CD8 T cell repertoires and HIV-1 epitope variants. Assay used: immunoSEQ multiplex PCR; TCRdb lists only in-frame clones, some missing. The repertoire holds about 4,600 clones, with 66% as singletons. These receptors lack a known antigen. Material: cultured CD8+ T cells derived from PBMCs. The receptors shown here come from a male donor with HIV. The CDR3 runs from the conserved cysteine through the conserved F or W. Each record gives: D gene, CDR3 length, J gene, V gene, clone size, CDR3 protein, CDR3 DNA. The D gene is left open where the match is weak. Rows may omit the clone size; those that give it use once, few, many or a size class.

d_call: .; cdr3_length: 14; j_call: TRBJ2-2; v_call: TRBV5-8; clone_size: .; cdr3_aa: CASSFDIFPGELFF; cdr3_nt: TGTGCCAGCAGCTTCGACATCTTCCCCGGGGAGCTGTTTTTT
d_call: TRBD2; cdr3_length: 15; j_call: TRBJ2-7; v_call: TRBV5-1; clone_size: .; cdr3_aa: CASSPLGTSSYEQYF; cdr3_nt: TGCGCCAGCAGCCCTCTAGGGACTAGCTCCTACGAGCAGTACTTC
d_call: .; cdr3_length: 15; j_call: TRBJ2-2; v_call: TRBV11-2; clone_size: .; cdr3_aa: CASSPDGASTGELFF; cdr3_nt: TGTGCCAGCAGCCCCGACGGGGCGAGCACCGGGGAGCTGTTTTTT
d_call: TRBD1; cdr3_length: 15; j_call: TRBJ2-3; v_call: TRBV7-2; clone_size: medium-sized; cdr3_aa: CASSPGQGNTDTQYF; cdr3_nt: TGTGCCAGCAGCCCAGGACAGGGCAACACAGATACGCAGTATTTT
d_call: .; cdr3_length: 16; j_call: TRBJ2-3; v_call: TRBV21-1; clone_size: .; cdr3_aa: CASGGTSGIEVDTQYF; cdr3_nt: TGTGCCAGCGGTGGGACTAGCGGGATCGAGGTAGATACGCAGTATTTT
d_call: TRBD1; cdr3_length: 13; j_call: TRBJ2-7; v_call: TRBV29-1; clone_size: .; cdr3_aa: CSIRDRVTYEQYF; cdr3_nt: TGCAGCATCCGGGACAGGGTAACGTACGAGCAGTACTTC
d_call: TRBD1; cdr3_length: 14; j_call: TRBJ2-7; v_call: TRBV10-3; clone_size: once; cdr3_aa: CAISPGQGNYEQYF; cdr3_nt: TGTGCCATCAGCCCGGGACAGGGGAATTACGAGCAGTACTTC
d_call: .; cdr3_length: 15; j_call: TRBJ2-1; v_call: TRBV18; clone_size: .; cdr3_aa: CASSPPTQGTNEQFF; cdr3_nt: TGTGCCAGCTCACCACCAACCCAGGGGACAAATGAGCAGTTCTTC
d_call: .; cdr3_length: 18; j_call: TRBJ2-7; v_call: TRBV4-2; clone_size: .; cdr3_aa: CASSPPLQITGTYSEQYF; cdr3_nt: TGTGCCAGCAGCCCCCCACTACAAATTACCGGGACATACAGCGAGCAGTACTTC
d_call: .; cdr3_length: 15; j_call: TRBJ2-2; v_call: TRBV12-5; clone_size: .; cdr3_aa: CASGTGTQNTGELFF; cdr3_nt: TGTGCTAGTGGTACCGGGACACAAAACACCGGGGAGCTGTTTTTT
d_call: .; cdr3_length: 13; j_call: TRBJ1-6; v_call: TRBV6-6; clone_size: .; cdr3_aa: CASRDSYNSPLHF; cdr3_nt: TGTGCCAGCAGGGACAGTTATAATTCACCCCTCCACTTT
d_call: .; cdr3_length: 14; j_call: TRBJ2-1; v_call: TRBV19; clone_size: few; cdr3_aa: CASREVPSYNEQFF; cdr3_nt: TGTGCCAGTAGGGAGGTTCCCTCCTACAATGAGCAGTTCTTC
d_call: .; cdr3_length: 15; j_call: TRBJ1-5; v_call: TRBV19; clone_size: .; cdr3_aa: CASSVGEWGNQPQHF; cdr3_nt: TGTGCCAGTAGTGTCGGGGAATGGGGCAATCAGCCCCAGCATTTT
d_call: .; cdr3_length: 12; j_call: TRBJ1-1; v_call: TRBV28; clone_size: .; cdr3_aa: CASSFQGTEAFF; cdr3_nt: TGTGCCAGCAGTTTCCAGGGAACCGAAGCTTTCTTT
d_call: .; cdr3_length: 15; j_call: TRBJ1-1; v_call: TRBV7-4; clone_size: .; cdr3_aa: CASSPGLGGVGEAFF; cdr3_nt: TGTGCCAGCAGCCCCGGCCTCGGTGGAGTAGGTGAAGCTTTCTTT
d_call: .; cdr3_length: 13; j_call: TRBJ1-5; v_call: TRBV19; clone_size: .; cdr3_aa: CASSVDGNQPQHF; cdr3_nt: TGTGCCAGTAGTGTCGACGGCAATCAGCCCCAGCATTTT
d_call: TRBD2; cdr3_length: 17; j_call: TRBJ2-2; v_call: TRBV28; clone_size: .; cdr3_aa: CASSLAAGGPSVGELFF; cdr3_nt: TGTGCCAGCAGTTTAGCAGCGGGAGGGCCGTCGGTCGGGGAGCTGTTTTTT
d_call: .; cdr3_length: 14; j_call: TRBJ2-3; v_call: TRBV30; clone_size: .; cdr3_aa: CAWSGEVVGDTQYF; cdr3_nt: TGTGCCTGGAGTGGTGAGGTTGTTGGCGATACGCAGTATTTT
d_call: .; cdr3_length: 14; j_call: TRBJ2-5; v_call: TRBV7-3; clone_size: .; cdr3_aa: CASSPTLGQETQYF; cdr3_nt: TGTGCCAGCAGCCCAACGCTAGGTCAAGAGACCCAGTACTTC
d_call: .; cdr3_length: 13; j_call: TRBJ2-7; v_call: TRBV6-5; clone_size: .; cdr3_aa: CASSPQLEYEQYF; cdr3_nt: TGTGCCAGCAGTCCCCAACTAGAATACGAGCAGTACTTC
d_call: TRBD2; cdr3_length: 17; j_call: TRBJ2-3; v_call: TRBV7-6; clone_size: .; cdr3_aa: CASSLWGGGAAADTQYF; cdr3_nt: TGTGCCAGCAGCTTATGGGGCGGGGGGGCCGCGGCAGATACGCAGTATTTT
d_call: .; cdr3_length: 14; j_call: TRBJ1-1; v_call: TRBV7-3; clone_size: few; cdr3_aa: CASSPEVGSTEAFF; cdr3_nt: TGTGCCAGCAGCCCCGAGGTTGGGAGCACTGAAGCTTTCTTT
d_call: .; cdr3_length: 12; j_call: TRBJ2-3; v_call: TRBV6-1; clone_size: .; cdr3_aa: CASSEIGSTQYF; cdr3_nt: TGTGCCAGCAGTGAAATTGGGAGTACGCAGTATTTT
d_call: .; cdr3_length: 21; j_call: TRBJ2-7; v_call: TRBV28; clone_size: .; cdr3_aa: CASSTHPGQGGLAAFSYEQYF; cdr3_nt: TGTGCCAGCAGTACTCACCCGGGACAGGGGGGACTAGCGGCCTTCTCCTACGAGCAGTACTTC
d_call: .; cdr3_length: 13; j_call: TRBJ2-7; v_call: TRBV19; clone_size: .; cdr3_aa: CASSTGLKYEQYF; cdr3_nt: TGTGCCAGTAGTACGGGTCTTAAGTACGAGCAGTACTTC
d_call: TRBD1; cdr3_length: 13; j_call: TRBJ2-7; v_call: TRBV6-1; clone_size: .; cdr3_aa: CASRARGLYEQYF; cdr3_nt: TGTGCCAGCAGGGCCAGGGGGCTCTACGAGCAGTACTTC
d_call: .; cdr3_length: 13; j_call: TRBJ1-1; v_call: TRBV10-3; clone_size: .; cdr3_aa: CAISEGGTAEAFF; cdr3_nt: TGTGCTATCAGTGAGGGAGGGACCGCCGAAGCTTTCTTT
d_call: TRBD1; cdr3_length: 15; j_call: TRBJ1-1; v_call: TRBV27; clone_size: .; cdr3_aa: CASSLTGGSNTEAFF; cdr3_nt: TGTGCCAGCAGTTTAACAGGGGGGTCGAACACTGAAGCTTTCTTT
d_call: TRBD2; cdr3_length: 15; j_call: TRBJ2-2; v_call: TRBV7-8; clone_size: .; cdr3_aa: CASSSGLASSGELFF; cdr3_nt: TGTGCCAGCAGCTCGGGACTAGCCTCCTCCGGGGAGCTGTTTTTT
d_call: .; cdr3_length: 15; j_call: TRBJ1-6; v_call: TRBV25-1; clone_size: .; cdr3_aa: CASTTDRSYNSPLHF; cdr3_nt: TGTGCCAGCACGACAGACCGCTCCTATAATTCACCCCTCCACTTT
d_call: .; cdr3_length: 13; j_call: TRBJ2-7; v_call: TRBV11-3; clone_size: .; cdr3_aa: CASSSSPSYEQYF; cdr3_nt: TGTGCCAGCAGCTCATCACCCTCCTACGAGCAGTACTTC
d_call: .; cdr3_length: 17; j_call: TRBJ2-2; v_call: TRBV5-6; clone_size: few; cdr3_aa: CASSSLRLIANTGELFF; cdr3_nt: TGTGCCAGCAGCTCGCTTCGACTGATCGCGAACACCGGGGAGCTGTTTTTT
d_call: TRBD2; cdr3_length: 14; j_call: TRBJ2-5; v_call: TRBV5-1; clone_size: .; cdr3_aa: CASSYGLAGVAQYF; cdr3_nt: TGCGCCAGCAGCTACGGACTAGCGGGAGTTGCCCAGTACTTC
d_call: .; cdr3_length: 14; j_call: TRBJ2-2; v_call: TRBV28; clone_size: .; cdr3_aa: CASNRPQGTGELFF; cdr3_nt: TGTGCCAGCAACCGGCCCCAGGGCACCGGGGAGCTGTTTTTT
d_call: .; cdr3_length: 15; j_call: TRBJ2-7; v_call: TRBV6-6; clone_size: .; cdr3_aa: CASSYSGYRSYEQYF; cdr3_nt: TGTGCCAGCAGTTACTCGGGGTACCGCTCCTACGAGCAGTACTTC
d_call: TRBD1; cdr3_length: 15; j_call: TRBJ1-5; v_call: TRBV6-5; clone_size: .; cdr3_aa: CASRIYRDSKQPQHF; cdr3_nt: TGTGCCAGCAGGATCTACCGGGACAGCAAACAGCCCCAGCATTTT
d_call: TRBD1; cdr3_length: 15; j_call: TRBJ2-3; v_call: TRBV13; clone_size: .; cdr3_aa: CASSLRDRATDTQYF; cdr3_nt: TGTGCCAGCAGCTTAAGGGACAGGGCCACAGATACGCAGTATTTT
d_call: .; cdr3_length: 13; j_call: TRBJ1-2; v_call: TRBV19; clone_size: few; cdr3_aa: CASSIGAGDGYTF; cdr3_nt: TGTGCCAGTAGTATTGGGGCAGGGGATGGCTACACCTTC
d_call: .; cdr3_length: 15; j_call: TRBJ1-5; v_call: TRBV4-1; clone_size: .; cdr3_aa: CASSQEGETNQPQHF; cdr3_nt: TGTGCCAGCAGCCAAGAAGGGGAAACCAATCAGCCCCAGCATTTT
d_call: .; cdr3_length: 12; j_call: TRBJ2-1; v_call: TRBV6-1; clone_size: .; cdr3_aa: CASSEGTSRGFF; cdr3_nt: TGTGCCAGCAGTGAAGGTACTAGCAGGGGGTTCTTC
d_call: TRBD2; cdr3_length: 15; j_call: TRBJ2-7; v_call: TRBV27; clone_size: .; cdr3_aa: CASSLYLAGGYEQYF; cdr3_nt: TGTGCCAGCAGTTTATACCTAGCGGGGGGCTACGAGCAGTACTTC
d_call: .; cdr3_length: 15; j_call: TRBJ1-2; v_call: TRBV12-5; clone_size: .; cdr3_aa: CASGFDTAGSYGYTF; cdr3_nt: TGTGCTAGTGGTTTCGATACAGCAGGGAGTTATGGCTACACCTTC
d_call: .; cdr3_length: 15; j_call: TRBJ1-4; v_call: TRBV27; clone_size: few; cdr3_aa: CASSPWTDEDEKLFF; cdr3_nt: TGTGCCAGCAGTCCTTGGACAGATGAGGATGAAAAACTGTTTTTT
d_call: TRBD1; cdr3_length: 15; j_call: TRBJ1-6; v_call: TRBV28; clone_size: .; cdr3_aa: CASTHNEGANSPLHF; cdr3_nt: TGTGCCAGCACACACAACGAGGGGGCGAATTCACCCCTCCACTTT
d_call: .; cdr3_length: 14; j_call: TRBJ2-5; v_call: TRBV5-6; clone_size: medium-sized; cdr3_aa: CASSFLTPQETQYF; cdr3_nt: TGTGCCAGCAGCTTCCTAACACCTCAAGAGACCCAGTACTTC
d_call: .; cdr3_length: 14; j_call: TRBJ2-4; v_call: TRBV28; clone_size: .; cdr3_aa: CASRTAQAKNIQYF; cdr3_nt: TGTGCCTCCCGGACGGCGCAAGCCAAAAACATTCAGTACTTC
d_call: .; cdr3_length: 14; j_call: TRBJ2-5; v_call: TRBV27; clone_size: .; cdr3_aa: CASSLSQGGETQYF; cdr3_nt: TGTGCCAGCAGTTTGTCTCAAGGGGGAGAGACCCAGTACTTC
d_call: TRBD2; cdr3_length: 16; j_call: TRBJ2-1; v_call: TRBV27; clone_size: once; cdr3_aa: CASSLGLAGSYNEQFF; cdr3_nt: TGTGCCAGCAGTTTGGGACTAGCGGGATCCTACAATGAGCAGTTCTTC
d_call: .; cdr3_length: 10; j_call: TRBJ1-1; v_call: TRBV20-1; clone_size: .; cdr3_aa: CSARDSEAFF; cdr3_nt: TGCAGTGCTAGAGACTCAGAAGCTTTCTTT
d_call: .; cdr3_length: 14; j_call: TRBJ2-5; v_call: TRBV28; clone_size: large; cdr3_aa: CASSSPLGGETQYF; cdr3_nt: TGTGCCAGCAGTTCACCCCTGGGGGGAGAGACCCAGTACTTC
d_call: .; cdr3_length: 14; j_call: TRBJ1-6; v_call: TRBV5-6; clone_size: few; cdr3_aa: CASSLAEMGSPLHF; cdr3_nt: TGTGCCAGCAGCTTGGCCGAAATGGGTTCACCCCTCCACTTT
d_call: .; cdr3_length: 13; j_call: TRBJ2-2; v_call: TRBV7-3; clone_size: once; cdr3_aa: CASSSGGSGELFF; cdr3_nt: TGTGCCAGCAGCTCCGGCGGCAGCGGGGAGCTGTTTTTT
d_call: .; cdr3_length: 13; j_call: TRBJ1-5; v_call: TRBV4-3; clone_size: few; cdr3_aa: CASSQEVNQPQHF; cdr3_nt: TGCGCCAGCAGCCAAGAGGTGAATCAGCCCCAGCATTTT